Following are 31 T cell receptor beta chains from one sample sequenced in a study of cytomegalovirus exposure and HLA in healthy donors. The PCR made use of 60 Vbeta and 13 Jbeta primers. TCRdb's copy holds only in-frame clones and misses some; the assay was immunoSEQ multiplex PCR. The sample has over 100,000 clones; under 10% are singletons. Sequencing input: PBMCs. These TCRs come from a woman between 40 and 50 years old in good health and CMV-seropositive.

At least ten counts were recorded for this clone. This chain joins TRBV10-2 and TRBJ1-2; maybe TRBD1 (5 bases). Germline V gene data show CDR1 as WSHSY and CDR2 as SAAADI. The CDR3 has 15 residues. The germline V and J ends were trimmed by 4 bases and 4 bases, with 16 bases remaining between them. The CDR3 DNA sequence: TGCGCCAGCAGTGGAGGGCGGGGACGGCGCTATGGCTACACCTTC. It is translated as CASSGGRGRRYGYTF.

V usage is TRBV6-1 and J usage is TRBJ2-1; 11 bases map to TRBD1. CDR3 length: 16 amino acids. Trimming took 4 bases from V and 5 from J; bases not matched to a gene: 7. Germline values: CDR1 MNHNS, CDR2 SASEGT. CDR3 sequence reads: CASSGTGGEENNEQFF. Here the CDR3 DNA reads TGTGCCAGCAGTGGGACAGGGGGCGAGGAGAACAATGAGCAGTTCTTC.

This clone was observed a few times. This chain links TRBV6-5 with TRBJ2-1, with 8 bases that match TRBD1. The V segment lost 4 bases and the J segment 4 bases; nucleotides outside the gene matches: 6. Germline CDR1 reads MNHEY; CDR2 reads SVGAGI. The CDR3 totals 15 residues. CDR3 nucleotides: TGTGCCAGCAGTTCGACAGGGGCAGGGTACAATGAGCAGTTCTTC. Its translation: CASSSTGAGYNEQFF.

This chain joins TRBV13 and TRBJ2-4; 9 bases are a match to TRBD1. The CDR3 is 13 amino acids. CDR1 PRHDT and CDR2 FYEKMQ come from the germline V gene (reference sequence). After removal of 5 bases from V and 7 bases from J, the junction contained 3 bases not matched to a gene. The CDR3 nucleotides read TGTGCCAGCAGCCTGACAGGGGGGAACATTCAGTACTTC. This sequence encodes CASSLTGGNIQYF.

This clone was recorded a few times. The chain has TRBV6-4 and TRBJ1-2; tentative D call: TRBD1 (5 bases). From germline, CDR1 is MRHNA and CDR2 SNTAGT. The CDR3 length is 16 residues. Trimming cost V 5 bases and J 4 bases, with 20 bases left between them. CDR3 loop: CASSLNRDSPLYGYTF. The CDR3 nucleotides are TGTGCCAGCAGTTTAAACCGGGACTCACCCCTCTATGGCTACACCTTC.

This clone was counted between two and nine times. The chain has TRBV19 and TRBJ1-5; D unresolved. The V gene lost 8 bases and the J gene lost 0 bases, with 11 bases spanning the gap. This CDR3 region has 14 residues. Germline CDR1 LNHDA, CDR2 SQIVND (reference sequence). The CDR3 bases are TGTGCCAGTCGAGAGGCGGCTAGCAATCAGCCCCAGCATTTT. This sequence encodes CASREAASNQPQHF.

This clone has more than one count but fewer than ten. This chain connects TRBV2 to TRBJ1-3; 7 bases are a match to TRBD1. Germline loops: CDR1 SNHLY, CDR2 FYNNEI. CDR3 length: 13 amino acids. With V trimmed by 6 bases and J by 1 base, 0 bases remained unmatched. In DNA, the CDR3 is TGTGCCAGCAGGACAGGGTCTGGAAACACCATATATTTT. This sequence encodes CASRTGSGNTIYF.

In this sample, this clone turned up a few times. The same CDR3 arises from other DNA sequences in this sample as well. This chain links TRBV9 with TRBJ1-3; D gene uncertain. The V end was cut by 5 bases, the J end by 0 bases, with 3 bases between. Germline V gene lookup returns CDR1 SGDLS and CDR2 YYNGEE. This CDR3 comprises 12 residues. The CDR3 nucleotides are TGTGCCAGCAGTCGCTCTGGAAACACCATATATTTT. It translates to CASSRSGNTIYF.

This clone came up a few times. The chain has TRBV5-1 and TRBJ2-2, with D perhaps TRBD2 (5 bases). Germline CDR1 and CDR2: SGHRS and YFSETQ. V lost 1 base and J lost 3, with 10 bases in between. The CDR3 has 15 residues. CDR3 loop: CASSLKGADTGELFF. The DNA for the CDR3 is TGCGCCAGCAGCTTGAAGGGAGCGGACACCGGGGAGCTGTTTTTT.

This clone was counted between two and nine times. This chain uses TRBV7-6 with TRBJ2-1; TRBD2 matches 11 bases. Trimming took 2 bases from V and 3 from J; bases not matched to a gene: 6. Germline V CDR1 and CDR2: SGHVS, FNYEAQ. This CDR3 spans 17 amino acids. This CDR3 reads CASSLTSGTSGYNEQFF. CDR3 nucleotides: TGTGCCAGCAGCTTAACGTCCGGGACTAGCGGCTACAATGAGCAGTTCTTC.

The chain couples TRBV7-2 to TRBJ2-7; TRBD1 aligns across 9 bases. The CDR3 has 13 amino acids. Germline loops: CDR1 SGHTA, CDR2 FQGNSA. Unmatched junction bases numbered 4, after V lost 5 bases and J lost 5 bases. CDR3 nucleotides: TGTGCCAGCAGCAGGGACAGGGCCCACGAGCAGTACTTC. Translation gives CASSRDRAHEQYF.

V gene TRBV7-2 combines with J gene TRBJ2-1; 10 nucleotides align to TRBD2. The germline gives CDR1 SGHTA, CDR2 FQGNSA. V shed 5 bases and J 7 bases; nucleotides not matched to a gene: 2. The CDR3 is 13 residues long. The CDR3 nucleotides read TGTGCCAGCAGCGTTAGCGGGGGGAATGAGCAGTTCTTC. Translated, it gives CASSVSGGNEQFF.

This chain joins TRBV4-1 and TRBJ2-1; no firm D call. V lost 0 bases and J lost 6, with 12 bases in between. Germline V CDR1 and CDR2: MGHRA, YSYEKL. There are 15 residues in the CDR3. CDR3 coding DNA: TGCGCCAGCAGCCAAGAAAGGTGGAGCCTCAATGAGCAGTTCTTC. Amino acids: CASSQERWSLNEQFF.

This chain joins TRBV2 and TRBJ2-5; 7 bases align to TRBD1. The J call may not be correct, given that the DNA end is closer to TRBJ2-7. Per the germline V gene, CDR1 is SNHLY and CDR2 is FYNNEI. The CDR3 contains 13 residues. The DNA for the CDR3 is TGTGCCAGCAGTGTGTCCACAGGGGCCGAGCAGTACTTC. Protein sequence: CASSVSTGAEQYF.

This clone was seen a few times. V and J are TRBV9 and TRBJ2-1; TRBD1 might be the D (6 bases). Germline loops: CDR1 SGDLS, CDR2 YYNGEE. This CDR3 contains 17 residues. V was cut by 4 bases and J by 5 bases, with 22 bases left in between. The CDR3 sequence is CASSSPSRGTSDNEQFF. In nucleotides, the CDR3 is TGTGCCAGCAGCTCCCCTTCCAGGGGAACGTCAGACAATGAGCAGTTCTTC. The entire variable domain, with the rest obtained from reference TRBV9 and TRBJ2-1, is as follows: DSGVTQTPKHLITATGQRVTLRCSPRSGDLSVYWYQQSLDQGLQFLIQYYNGEERAKGNILERFSAQQFPDLHSELNLSSLELGDSALYFCASSSPSRGTSDNEQFFGPGTRLTVL.

This clone occurred a few times. This sequence joins TRBV11-3 and TRBJ2-7; the D is unclear. The CDR3 covers 11 residues. Trimming shortened V by 1 base and J by 6 bases, and 4 bases separated the two germline ends. Per germline, CDR1 SGHNT and CDR2 YENEEA. In DNA form, the CDR3 reads TGTGCCAGCAGCTTAGGACTCGAGCAGTACTTC. It yields the protein CASSLGLEQYF.

The chain uses TRBV18 and TRBJ1-6; perhaps TRBD1 as D (6 bases). Germline lookup yields CDR1 KGHSH and CDR2 LQKENI. The ends were cut back, 2 bases at V and 1 base at J, with 12 bases in the middle. The CDR3 is made up of 17 amino acids. CDR3 in DNA: TGTGCCAGCTCACCAAGTGTTCAGGGGTCCTATAATTCACCCCTCCACTTT. Its protein is CASSPSVQGSYNSPLHF.

CDR3 protein: CASSLSGNTIYF. The CDR3 DNA sequence: TGTGCCAGCAGCCTCTCTGGAAACACCATATATTTT. The chain links TRBV9 to TRBJ1-3; D not resolved. Germline V gene sequence: CDR1 SGDLS, CDR2 YYNGEE. The germline V and J ends were trimmed by 4 bases and 0 bases, with 2 bases remaining between them. The CDR3 length is 12 residues.

The sample holds a few counts of this clone. This sequence joins TRBV27 and TRBJ2-7, with TRBD1 matching over 7 bases. This CDR3 comprises 15 residues. Germline assignment: CDR1 MNHEY and CDR2 SMNVEV (reference sequence). V trimming: 4 bases; J trimming: 3 bases; junction bases outside the gene matches: 9. Here the CDR3 DNA reads TGTGCCAGCAGTTCACAAGACAGGGTGTTCTACGAGCAGTACTTC. Translating gives CASSSQDRVFYEQYF.

This clone was seen a handful of times. V and J are TRBV5-4 and TRBJ1-3, with 9 nucleotides matching TRBD1. The CDR3 is made up of 16 amino acids. Germline V gene sequence: CDR1 SGHNT, CDR2 YYREEE (reference sequence). V trimming: 0 bases; J trimming: 4 bases; junction bases outside the gene matches: 5. This CDR3 is CASSLEGTGRGNTIYF. The DNA for the CDR3 is TGTGCCAGCAGCTTGGAAGGGACAGGGAGAGGAAACACCATATATTTT. The whole variable domain, filled in from reference TRBV5-4 and TRBJ1-3, reads ETGVTQSPTHLIKTRGQQVTLRCSSQSGHNTVSWYQQALGQGPQFIFQYYREEENGRGNFPPRFSGLQFPNYSSELNVNALELDDSALYLCASSLEGTGRGNTIYFGEGSWLTVV.

There are a few counts of this clone. The rearrangement uses TRBV15 and TRBJ1-2; the match to TRBD1 covers 8 bases. The CDR3 extends over 14 amino acids. The germline V gene has CDR1 LNHNV and CDR2 YYDKDF (reference sequence). The junction had 1 base not matched to a gene; V was cut back by 1 base and J by 3 bases. Here the CDR3 reads CATSRVTGDYGYTF. CDR3 in DNA: TGTGCCACCAGCAGAGTGACAGGGGACTATGGCTACACCTTC.

This clone occurred a few times. The chain is built from TRBV11-3 and TRBJ2-7, with D possibly being TRBD1 (5 bases). The CDR3 extends over 13 amino acids. Germline assignment: CDR1 SGHNT and CDR2 YENEEA. V shed 4 bases and J shed 3 bases, with 10 bases lying between them. This CDR3 is CASSSGKGYEQYF. Here the CDR3 DNA reads TGTGCCAGCAGCTCAGGGAAAGGCTACGAGCAGTACTTC.

J is TRBJ1-4 and V is TRBV19; D is ambiguous. The CDR3 consists of 13 residues. The germline V gene has CDR1 LNHDA and CDR2 SQIVND (reference sequence). Trimming took off 3 bases at V and 7 bases at J, with 9 bases between the two ends. CDR3 coding DNA: TGTGCCAGTAGTATTAGCACGGGTGAAAAACTGTTTTTT. This codes for CASSISTGEKLFF.

There are a few counts of this clone. The chain recombines TRBV4-3 with TRBJ2-1; tentative D call: TRBD2 (6 bases). With 0 bases removed from V and 5 bases from J, the gap between germline ends came to 14 bases. Germline V gene sequence: CDR1 LGHNA, CDR2 YSLEER. This CDR3 comprises 16 residues. In DNA form, the CDR3 reads TGCGCCAGCAGCCAAGATCGGGGACTGGGGAACAATGAGCAGTTCTTC. The encoded protein is CASSQDRGLGNNEQFF.

By proportion, this clone is medium-sized. Additional DNA sequences in this sample encode the identical CDR3. This sequence joins TRBV5-6 and TRBJ1-2; maybe TRBD1 (5 bases). Germline V gene sequence: CDR1 SGHDT, CDR2 YYEEEE. Trimming shortened V by 4 bases and J by 4 bases, and 14 bases separated the two germline ends. This CDR3 is 14 amino acids long. CDR3 bases: TGTGCCAGCAGCGCGGACAAGGCTTTCTATGGCTACACCTTC. Translating it yields CASSADKAFYGYTF. The whole variable domain, filled in from reference TRBV5-6 and TRBJ1-2, reads DAGVTQSPTHLIKTRGQQVTLRCSPKSGHDTVSWYQQALGQGPQFIFQYYEEEERQRGNFPDRFSGHQFPNYSSELNVNALLLGDSALYLCASSADKAFYGYTFGSGTRLTVV.

The chain is built from TRBV5-1 and TRBJ2-3; D is uncertain. The CDR3 has 14 residues. CDR1 SGHRS and CDR2 YFSETQ come from the germline V gene. Trimming took 0 bases from V and 4 from J, leaving 9 bases between them. CDR3 protein: CASSLAIAADTQYF. In DNA form, the CDR3 reads TGCGCCAGCAGCTTGGCTATAGCCGCAGATACGCAGTATTTT.

Only a few counts were recorded for this clone. The rearrangement links TRBV6-1 to TRBJ2-1; D is unresolved. The ends were cut back, 6 bases at V and 10 bases at J, with 19 bases in the middle. The germline gives CDR1 MNHNS, CDR2 SASEGT. The CDR3 totals 14 residues. The CDR3 reads CASRDQPRGDEQFF. Here the CDR3 DNA reads TGTGCCAGCAGGGATCAGCCCCGAGGAGACGAGCAGTTCTTC.

This clone was seen a few times. This chain connects TRBV19 to TRBJ2-3; D is perhaps TRBD2 (5 bases). The CDR3 contains 11 residues. The germline V gene encodes CDR1 LNHDA and CDR2 SQIVND (reference sequence). The CDR3 region is CGSRAGDTQYF. The CDR3 nucleotides read TGTGGCTCTCGCGCGGGAGATACGCAGTATTTT.

This clone showed up just a few times. The V gene is TRBV2, the J gene TRBJ2-7; TRBD1 agrees at 12 bases. This CDR3 region has 14 residues. The V gene end was trimmed by 6 bases and the J gene end by 9 bases; junction bases not matched to a gene: 9. Germline V lookup: CDR1 SNHLY, CDR2 FYNNEI. In DNA, the CDR3 is TGTGCCAGCAGAGGGGACAGGGGGCGCGAGGGGCAGTACTTC. Its protein product is CASRGDRGREGQYF.

CDR3 sequence: CASSYKGADSPLHF. CDR3 nucleotides: TGTGCCAGCAGTTACAAGGGGGCTGATTCACCCCTCCACTTT. This chain links TRBV6-6 with TRBJ1-6; the match to TRBD1 covers 7 bases. This CDR3 has 14 amino acids. Germline CDR1 is MNHNY and CDR2 is SVGAGI (reference sequence). Unmatched junction bases numbered 3, after V lost 2 bases and J lost 8 bases.

There are a few counts of this clone. The chain uses TRBV5-5 and TRBJ2-4; maybe TRBD2 (6 bases). V lost 0 bases to trimming and J lost 0 bases, with 16 bases between them. Germline CDR1 and CDR2: SGHKS and YYEKEE (reference sequence). The length of the CDR3 is 18 residues. The CDR3 loop is CASSLELREFLAKNIQYF. As DNA, the CDR3 is TGTGCCAGCAGCTTGGAGCTCCGGGAGTTTCTAGCCAAAAACATTCAGTACTTC.